This T cell receptor (beta chain) was sequenced for a study of T cell responses to AZD1222 COVID-19 vaccine. Assay: immunoSEQ multiplex PCR; the TCRdb copy retains only in-frame clones and omits some. The sample yields roughly 70,000 clones, about 88% seen once. Germline CDR1 reads SGHTA; CDR2 reads FQGTGA. This CDR3 spans 13 amino acids. V was pared by 1 base and J by 3 bases, with 7 bases between. Study findings and constraints: Researchers report vaccine-associated CD4 TCRs spanning spike, with dominance at 160-218 and 743-854.

This clone turned up a few times. What it binds is not known. The rearrangement uses TRBV7-3 and TRBJ2-7; D call uncertain. The sequences come from peripheral blood, collected 28 days after the second AZD1222 dose. The sequence derives from an adult who received the AZD1222 COVID-19 vaccine. CDR3 DNA sequence: TGTGCCAGCAGCTTAAACGGTGGCTACGAGCAGTACTTC. This codes for CASSLNGGYEQYF.